The present T cell receptor beta chain was sequenced within a study of spatial heterogeneity in lung cancer. General study findings and limits: Blood showed ubiquitous tumor TCRs more often at resection than at routine follow-up.

This clonotype was counted ten times or more. Antigen unknown. The V and J ends lost 6 bases and 3 bases respectively, with 13 bases between them. The CDR3 totals 13 residues. Per germline, CDR1 DFQATT and CDR2 SNEGSKA (reference sequence). Time point described: sample taken at primary tumor resection. The input material, whole RNA from tumor, nontumor lung or frozen PBMC, was sequenced unsorted. One entry per CDR3 protein, called by TCRdb with MiXCR from the 5' RACE reads. The profile shows some 34,000 distinct CDR3 sequences, roughly 6.5% of them singletons. This chain connects TRBV20-1 to TRBJ2-3; perhaps TRBD1 as D (5 bases). The sequenced sample was PBMCs, obtained at surgery. The sequence was collected from a female donor with early-stage non-small cell lung cancer. The CDR3, as DNA: TGCAGTGCGGATCCTCAGGGTACAGATACGCAGTATTTT. It specifies CSADPQGTDTQYF.